These T cell receptor beta chains were read from a single sample in a study of Ad26.COV2.S vaccination and SARS-CoV-2 variants. TCRdb's table, derived via immunoSEQ multiplex PCR, lists solely in-frame clones and lacks some. Of around 300,000 clones listed, roughly nine tenths were seen once; the top ten hold about 5%. The sequences come from peripheral blood, collected in a trial of Ad26.COV2.S vaccine versus placebo. These receptors all stem from a person between 18 and 65 years old who received the Ad26.COV2.S COVID-19 vaccine or a placebo. The CDR3 runs from the conserved cysteine through the conserved F or W. A D gene is named only where the DNA matches it firmly. Some rows mark clone size as missing; the rest say once, few, many or name a class of expanded clone.

D gene: TRBD1; J gene: TRBJ1-1; V gene: TRBV5-1; clone size: -; CDR3 DNA: TGCGCCAGCAGCCCATCGGGGGGTGGACAGGGAGACACTGAAGCTTTCTTT; CDR3 protein: CASSPSGGGQGDTEAFF
D gene: -; J gene: TRBJ1-2; V gene: TRBV18; clone size: -; CDR3 DNA: TGTGCCAGCTCACCAGAGAAGGGAAACTATGGCTACACCTTC; CDR3 protein: CASSPEKGNYGYTF
D gene: -; J gene: TRBJ2-1; V gene: TRBV9; clone size: once; CDR3 DNA: TGTGCCAGCAGCGTAGGGGATGAGCAGTTCTTC; CDR3 protein: CASSVGDEQFF
D gene: -; J gene: TRBJ2-1; V gene: TRBV6-6; clone size: -; CDR3 DNA: TGTGCCAGCAGTTACTCGAAAGGGGACGGCTACAATGAGCAGTTCTTC; CDR3 protein: CASSYSKGDGYNEQFF
D gene: -; J gene: TRBJ1-2; V gene: TRBV11-3; clone size: -; CDR3 DNA: TGTGCCAGCTATGGGGGGCAGTCCTATGGCTACACCTTC; CDR3 protein: CASYGGQSYGYTF
D gene: TRBD1; J gene: TRBJ1-6; V gene: TRBV6-5; clone size: once; CDR3 DNA: TGTGCCAGCACCCAGGGAGGGGGCTCACCCCTCCACTTT; CDR3 protein: CASTQGGGSPLHF
D gene: -; J gene: TRBJ1-1; V gene: TRBV19; clone size: -; CDR3 DNA: TGTGCCAGTAGTATACTCCGAGGGATGAACACTGAAGCTTTCTTT; CDR3 protein: CASSILRGMNTEAFF
D gene: TRBD1; J gene: TRBJ1-1; V gene: TRBV2; clone size: -; CDR3 DNA: TGTGCCAGCCATAGGACAGGCGACACTGAAGCTTTCTTT; CDR3 protein: CASHRTGDTEAFF
D gene: -; J gene: TRBJ1-1; V gene: TRBV28; clone size: -; CDR3 DNA: TGTGCCAGCAGCCGAGAGGGGACGGCACGAGAAGCTTTCTTT; CDR3 protein: CASSREGTAREAFF
D gene: -; J gene: TRBJ1-5; V gene: TRBV20-1; clone size: -; CDR3 DNA: TGCAGTGCTAGTGAGGCCTCTGGGCAGCCCCAGCATTTT; CDR3 protein: CSASEASGQPQHF
D gene: -; J gene: TRBJ2-7; V gene: TRBV5-1; clone size: -; CDR3 DNA: TGCGCCAGCAGCAGCGACTACGAGCAGTACTTC; CDR3 protein: CASSSDYEQYF
D gene: -; J gene: TRBJ2-7; V gene: TRBV11-1; clone size: few; CDR3 DNA: TGTGCCAGCAGCTGGCCGGAGAGATCCTACGAGCAGTACTTC; CDR3 protein: CASSWPERSYEQYF
D gene: -; J gene: TRBJ1-1; V gene: TRBV27; clone size: -; CDR3 DNA: TGTGCCAGCAGTTTATGGGGGGTCGGAGACACTGAAGCTTTCTTT; CDR3 protein: CASSLWGVGDTEAFF
D gene: TRBD1; J gene: TRBJ1-5; V gene: TRBV2; clone size: -; CDR3 DNA: TGTGCCAGCAGTGAATGGGCCGGGACAGGGGCCTCCAATCAGCCCCAGCATTTT; CDR3 protein: CASSEWAGTGASNQPQHF
D gene: -; J gene: TRBJ2-1; V gene: TRBV27; clone size: -; CDR3 DNA: TGTGCCAGCAGGCGTCCCACCGATGTGGGGGCCTACAATGAGCAGTTCTTC; CDR3 protein: CASRRPTDVGAYNEQFF
D gene: -; J gene: TRBJ1-5; V gene: TRBV29-1; clone size: -; CDR3 DNA: TGCAGCGTTGAAGTTAGGCAGGGCCTTCAGCATTTT; CDR3 protein: CSVEVRQGLQHF
D gene: -; J gene: TRBJ1-2; V gene: TRBV5-6; clone size: few; CDR3 DNA: TGTGCCAGCAGCTTGCAGGGATCAAGGGGCTACACCTTC; CDR3 protein: CASSLQGSRGYTF
D gene: -; J gene: TRBJ1-4; V gene: TRBV7-2; clone size: -; CDR3 DNA: TGTGCCAGCAGCTTGCGATGGGGGGAAAAACTGTTTTTT; CDR3 protein: CASSLRWGEKLFF
D gene: TRBD2; J gene: TRBJ2-3; V gene: TRBV19; clone size: -; CDR3 DNA: TGTGCCAGTAGATCCGGACTAGCGGGAAACACAGATACGCAGTATTTT; CDR3 protein: CASRSGLAGNTDTQYF
D gene: -; J gene: TRBJ2-2; V gene: TRBV12-3/TRBV12-4; clone size: -; CDR3 DNA: TGTGCCAGCAGACAGGTTCACGCCGGGGAGCTGTTTTTT; CDR3 protein: CASRQVHAGELFF
D gene: TRBD1; J gene: TRBJ2-7; V gene: TRBV5-5; clone size: -; CDR3 DNA: TGTGCCAGCAGCTTGGGACAGGGTTACGACGAGCAGTACTTC; CDR3 protein: CASSLGQGYDEQYF
D gene: -; J gene: TRBJ2-5; V gene: TRBV14; clone size: -; CDR3 DNA: TGTGCCAGCAGCCAAGATTGGCGACCCCAAGAGACCCAGTACTTC; CDR3 protein: CASSQDWRPQETQYF
D gene: -; J gene: TRBJ2-5; V gene: TRBV6-2/TRBV6-3; clone size: once; CDR3 DNA: TGTGCCAGCAGCCACGGACAGAGGGAGACCCAGTACTTC; CDR3 protein: CASSHGQRETQYF
D gene: -; J gene: TRBJ1-1; V gene: TRBV4-1; clone size: -; CDR3 DNA: TGCGCCAGCAGCCAAGAGGCCCTTGAGGCGAACACTGAAGCTTTCTTT; CDR3 protein: CASSQEALEANTEAFF
D gene: -; J gene: TRBJ1-1; V gene: TRBV19; clone size: -; CDR3 DNA: TGTGCCAGTAGTCTGAACGGGCGAGGCACTGAAGCTTTCTTT; CDR3 protein: CASSLNGRGTEAFF
D gene: -; J gene: TRBJ2-3; V gene: TRBV7-9; clone size: -; CDR3 DNA: TGTGCCAGCAGCCCCCGTCGCTTGGGGGCGACGGGGCCCCCAGATACGCAGTATTTT; CDR3 protein: CASSPRRLGATGPPDTQYF
D gene: -; J gene: TRBJ2-2; V gene: TRBV11-1; clone size: -; CDR3 DNA: TGTGCCAGCAGCTCAATTACAGGGGGGGATACCGGGGAGCTGTTTTTT; CDR3 protein: CASSSITGGDTGELFF
D gene: TRBD1; J gene: TRBJ1-2; V gene: TRBV4-1; clone size: -; CDR3 DNA: TGCGCCAGCAGCCAAGGAGGGGCAGGGGGGGACTTTAACTATGGCTACACCTTC; CDR3 protein: CASSQGGAGGDFNYGYTF
D gene: TRBD1; J gene: TRBJ2-3; V gene: TRBV7-9; clone size: -; CDR3 DNA: TGTGCCAGCAGCTTCGTCTGGGACAGTGGCACAGATACGCAGTATTTT; CDR3 protein: CASSFVWDSGTDTQYF
D gene: -; J gene: TRBJ1-1; V gene: TRBV12-5; clone size: once; CDR3 DNA: TGTGCTAGTGGTTTGATCCCAGGGGTCACTGAAGCTTTCTTT; CDR3 protein: CASGLIPGVTEAFF
D gene: -; J gene: TRBJ2-6; V gene: TRBV9; clone size: -; CDR3 DNA: TGTGCCAGCAGCCGGTCGGGGGCCAACGTCCTGACTTTC; CDR3 protein: CASSRSGANVLTF
D gene: -; J gene: TRBJ1-2; V gene: TRBV30; clone size: -; CDR3 DNA: TGTGCCTGGAGTGGGTCGGCATACTATGGCTACACCTTC; CDR3 protein: CAWSGSAYYGYTF
D gene: TRBD2; J gene: TRBJ2-1; V gene: TRBV19; clone size: -; CDR3 DNA: TGTGCCAGTAGTGGGGGAACTAGCGGTTTTACCTACAATGAGCAGTTCTTC; CDR3 protein: CASSGGTSGFTYNEQFF
D gene: -; J gene: TRBJ1-6; V gene: TRBV2; clone size: few; CDR3 DNA: TGTGCCAGCAGTGAGGGACCCTTCTCGACTAGCTCACCCCTCCACTTT; CDR3 protein: CASSEGPFSTSSPLHF
D gene: -; J gene: TRBJ1-5; V gene: TRBV5-4; clone size: -; CDR3 DNA: TGTGCCAGCAGCTCCGGGATCGACAATCAGCCCCAGCATTTT; CDR3 protein: CASSSGIDNQPQHF
D gene: -; J gene: TRBJ1-3; V gene: TRBV4-1; clone size: many; CDR3 DNA: TGCGCCAGCAGCCAGCAGACAGAAGTATTCGGAAACACCATATATTTT; CDR3 protein: CASSQQTEVFGNTIYF
D gene: -; J gene: TRBJ1-5; V gene: TRBV12-3/TRBV12-4; clone size: few; CDR3 DNA: TGTGCCAGCAGGATCGGACATTCGGGGCCCCAGCATTTT; CDR3 protein: CASRIGHSGPQHF
D gene: -; J gene: TRBJ2-3; V gene: TRBV7-9; clone size: -; CDR3 DNA: TGTGCCAGCACCTCGCGGGCGGGACCTAGCACAGATACGCAGTATTTT; CDR3 protein: CASTSRAGPSTDTQYF
D gene: -; J gene: TRBJ2-1; V gene: TRBV13; clone size: -; CDR3 DNA: TGTGCCAGCAGCACCCGCCTAGCATTGGATGAGCAGTTCTTC; CDR3 protein: CASSTRLALDEQFF
D gene: -; J gene: TRBJ1-2; V gene: TRBV6-5; clone size: -; CDR3 DNA: TGTGCCAGCAGTACCGGGGGCGCCAACTATGGCTACACCTTC; CDR3 protein: CASSTGGANYGYTF
D gene: -; J gene: TRBJ2-2; V gene: TRBV7-9; clone size: -; CDR3 DNA: TGTGCCAGCAGCTCCCCCGGGACCAACACCGGGGAGCTGTTTTTT; CDR3 protein: CASSSPGTNTGELFF
D gene: -; J gene: TRBJ1-1; V gene: TRBV7-9; clone size: few; CDR3 DNA: TGTGCCAGCAGCTCCCACCTAGGGGGGCCCTCGAACACTGAAGCTTTCTTT; CDR3 protein: CASSSHLGGPSNTEAFF
D gene: -; J gene: TRBJ2-1; V gene: TRBV7-9; clone size: -; CDR3 DNA: TGTGCCAGCAGCCCCTGGGACAATGAGCAGTTCTTC; CDR3 protein: CASSPWDNEQFF
D gene: TRBD2; J gene: TRBJ2-1; V gene: TRBV19; clone size: -; CDR3 DNA: TGTGCCAGTAGTATAACTAGCGGGGGTGAGCAGTTCTTC; CDR3 protein: CASSITSGGEQFF
D gene: -; J gene: TRBJ2-5; V gene: TRBV2; clone size: -; CDR3 DNA: TGTGCCACGGCTACAGGGGAGGGAGAGACCCAGTACTTC; CDR3 protein: CATATGEGETQYF
D gene: -; J gene: TRBJ1-1; V gene: TRBV6-5; clone size: once; CDR3 DNA: TGTGCCAGCAGTACAGGCCTGAACACTGAAGCTTTCTTT; CDR3 protein: CASSTGLNTEAFF
D gene: -; J gene: TRBJ2-3; V gene: TRBV5-5; clone size: -; CDR3 DNA: TGTGCCAGCAGCATTGCAGGGAGTTCGCCAGATACGCAGTATTTT; CDR3 protein: CASSIAGSSPDTQYF
D gene: -; J gene: TRBJ1-3; V gene: TRBV6-5; clone size: -; CDR3 DNA: TGTGCCAGCAGGCCTACTGAGTACTCTGGAAACACCATATATTTT; CDR3 protein: CASRPTEYSGNTIYF
D gene: -; J gene: TRBJ2-7; V gene: TRBV6-5; clone size: -; CDR3 DNA: TGTGCCAGCAGCCCCGGGCCAAAAGAGCAGTACTTC; CDR3 protein: CASSPGPKEQYF
D gene: -; J gene: TRBJ1-1; V gene: TRBV5-6; clone size: -; CDR3 DNA: TGTGCCAGCAGGTTTTGGGGGACTGAAGCTTTCTTT; CDR3 protein: CASRFWGTEAFF
D gene: -; J gene: TRBJ2-4; V gene: TRBV11-2; clone size: -; CDR3 DNA: TGTGCCAGCAGCTTAGTACGCGGACGGGAAAACATTCAGTACTTC; CDR3 protein: CASSLVRGRENIQYF
D gene: TRBD1; J gene: TRBJ1-1; V gene: TRBV19; clone size: -; CDR3 DNA: TGTGCCAGTAACACTCCTTGGACAGGGGAAGCTTTCTTT; CDR3 protein: CASNTPWTGEAFF
D gene: TRBD2; J gene: TRBJ2-3; V gene: TRBV6-2/TRBV6-3; clone size: -; CDR3 DNA: TGTGCCAGCAGTGACCCACGGCGGGGGTCCTCAGATACGCAGTATTTT; CDR3 protein: CASSDPRRGSSDTQYF